This T cell receptor (beta chain) was obtained from a study of T cell changes during pregnancy in multiple sclerosis. This CDR3 has 21 amino acids. V was clipped by 4 bases and J by 0 bases; unmatched bases: 14. Germline CDR1 SGHTA, CDR2 FQGTGA. Measured with immunoSEQ multiplex PCR; TCRdb has only the in-frame clones, and not every one. This table has 90,000 to 100,000 clones, roughly nine tenths appearing once. Here the sequenced sample was peripheral blood, taken after pregnancy. This chain links TRBV7-3 with TRBJ2-1; 14 nucleotides agree with TRBD2. The source is a female donor in good health, enrolled as a control in a pregnancy study. CDR3 nucleotides: TGTGCCAGCAGCTCCCCGGGCCGGACTAGCGGGGGGCCGAGCTCCTACAATGAGCAGTTCTTC. Protein product: CASSSPGRTSGGPSSYNEQFF.